This is a list of T cell receptor beta chains from one sample in a study of blood T cell repertoires in COVID-19. Clones were read by immunoSEQ multiplex PCR, and TCRdb kept only the in-frame ones, dropping some. Among about 67,000 clones listed, approximately 79% were seen once. Sequencing was carried out using peripheral blood. These receptors were obtained from an older woman with acute or convalescent COVID-19. CDR3s include the opening cysteine and the closing phenylalanine or tryptophan. Fields, in order: J gene, D gene, V gene, CDR3 length, clone size, CDR3 DNA, CDR3 protein. A D gene is named only where the DNA matches it firmly. Part of the rows lack a size; the others show once, few, many or a class for expanded clones.

>TRBJ2-7|TRBD2|TRBV7-3|15|-
TGTGCCAGCAGCCCCGGGGGGTTCGGCTCCTACGAGCAGTACTTC
CASSPGGFGSYEQYF
>TRBJ1-4|TRBD1|TRBV4-2|17|-
TGTGCCAGCAGCCAAGAACCCCCGGGACAGTTAAATGAAAAACTGTTTTTT
CASSQEPPGQLNEKLFF
>TRBJ2-1|-|TRBV27|15|-
TGTGCCAGCAGCCTCGGAGGCCCTCGATACAATGAGCAGTTCTTC
CASSLGGPRYNEQFF
>TRBJ1-1|-|TRBV7-9|11|-
TGTGCCAGCAGCCCAGGGTTTGTTGCTTTCTTT
CASSPGFVAFF
>TRBJ2-3|-|TRBV30|16|-
TGTGCCTGGACCCTCTCCGGGGGGTCGGGGGCTGATACGCAGTATTTT
CAWTLSGGSGADTQYF
>TRBJ2-7|TRBD1|TRBV7-9|16|-
TGTGCCAGCAGCCAGCACCGGGACAGGGTGAACTACGAGCAGTACTTC
CASSQHRDRVNYEQYF
>TRBJ1-2|TRBD1|TRBV2|13|-
TGTGCCAGCAGTAGAAGGGGGCTGCATGGCTACACCTTC
CASSRRGLHGYTF
>TRBJ1-5|-|TRBV7-2|13|-
TGTGCCAGCAGCTTAGCGCGGGACTTGGCCCAGCATTTT
CASSLARDLAQHF
>TRBJ2-5|TRBD2|TRBV7-9|16|-
TGTGCCAGCAGCTTGGAGACTAGCGGGGGAGGAGAGACCCAGTACTTC
CASSLETSGGGETQYF
>TRBJ1-6|-|TRBV6-2/TRBV6-3|14|-
TGTGCCAGCAGTTACTCGGCGGATAATTCACCCCTCCACTTT
CASSYSADNSPLHF
>TRBJ2-6|-|TRBV7-8|15|-
TGTGCCAGCAGCTTTAAACTCTCTGGGGCCAACGTCCTGACTTTC
CASSFKLSGANVLTF
>TRBJ1-4|-|TRBV5-6|15|-
TGTGCCAGCAGCTTGATTAACAGCCTTAATGAAAAACTGTTTTTT
CASSLINSLNEKLFF
>TRBJ2-1|TRBD2|TRBV5-1|15|-
TGCGCCAGCAGCTCCCTAGCGGGGGGGCCTGGTGAGCAGTTCTTC
CASSSLAGGPGEQFF
>TRBJ2-7|-|TRBV9|15|few
TGTGCCAGCAGCGTAGGATCCTCGGGCAGGGCTGAGCAGTACTTC
CASSVGSSGRAEQYF
>TRBJ1-4|-|TRBV4-3|16|-
TGCGCCAGCAGCCAAGAGCGCGGGGCAGGGAATGAAAAACTGTTTTTT
CASSQERGAGNEKLFF
>TRBJ2-1|TRBD2|TRBV5-4|16|-
TGTGCCAGCAGCGGGGGGGGTGTACTAGCGCGCAATGAGCAGTTCTTC
CASSGGGVLARNEQFF
>TRBJ2-1|TRBD2|TRBV5-4|16|once
TGTGCCAGCAGCGTGAAGACTAGCGGGGGGGCCGGTGAGCAGTTCTTC
CASSVKTSGGAGEQFF
>TRBJ1-4|-|TRBV30|15|-
TGTGCCTGGAGTGTAGGGGTGGAGTCTAATGAAAAACTGTTTTTT
CAWSVGVESNEKLFF
>TRBJ1-1|-|TRBV11-2|11|few
TGTGCCAGCAGCTCCTATGCTGAAGCTTTCTTT
CASSSYAEAFF
>TRBJ1-1|TRBD1|TRBV27|15|-
TGTGCCAGCAGTGACGGGGACAGCCTAAACACTGAAGCTTTCTTT
CASSDGDSLNTEAFF
>TRBJ2-7|TRBD2|TRBV28|13|-
TGTGCCAGCACAGAGCGGGGTACCTACGAGCAGTACTTC
CASTERGTYEQYF
>TRBJ2-2|-|TRBV9|16|few
TGTGCCAGCAGCGTAGAAGCGGGCGACTTCACCGGGGAGCTGTTTTTT
CASSVEAGDFTGELFF
>TRBJ1-6|TRBD1|TRBV3-1/TRBV3-2|17|-
TGTGCCAGCAGCCTTAGGCATGGGACAGGGAACAATTCACCCCTCCACTTT
CASSLRHGTGNNSPLHF
>TRBJ1-2|-|TRBV28|15|-
TGTGCCACCCCAGCGGGGCCGACCCGGAACTATGGCTACACCTTC
CATPAGPTRNYGYTF
>TRBJ2-7|TRBD1|TRBV9|15|-
TGTGCCAGCAGCGAACGAGACAGGGAGATGCACGAGCAGTACTTC
CASSERDREMHEQYF
>TRBJ2-7|TRBD2|TRBV11-1|15|-
TGTGCCAGCAGCCCAGGATGGGGGGGGAGCTACGAGCAGTACTTC
CASSPGWGGSYEQYF
>TRBJ1-5|TRBD1|TRBV7-8|17|few
TGTGCCAGCAGCTTAGTAGGCAGGGGGCGAAGCAATCAGCCCCAGCATTTT
CASSLVGRGRSNQPQHF
>TRBJ1-1|-|TRBV2|14|-
TGTGCCAGCGGAATCAGGGGCTCGGGTACTGAAGCTTTCTTT
CASGIRGSGTEAFF
>TRBJ2-7|TRBD1|TRBV7-8|13|-
TGTGCCAGCAGCTTTGACAGGGGCTACGAGCAGTACTTC
CASSFDRGYEQYF
>TRBJ2-7|TRBD1|TRBV6-6|16|once
TGTGCCAGCAGTTACTCGGCAGGACAGGGTTCCGACGAGCAGTACTTC
CASSYSAGQGSDEQYF
>TRBJ2-3|-|TRBV11-2|15|-
TGTGCCAGCAGCCGCCGAGGTGTGAGCACAGATACGCAGTATTTT
CASSRRGVSTDTQYF
>TRBJ2-7|-|TRBV28|12|once
TGTGCCAGCGGAGGACAGTTTTACGAGCAGTACTTC
CASGGQFYEQYF
>TRBJ1-5|-|TRBV24-1|13|-
TGTGCCACCAGTGGACCAGGAGGGCAGCCCCAGCATTTT
CATSGPGGQPQHF
>TRBJ2-6|-|TRBV5-5|16|-
TGTGCCAGCAGCTTGGGGGGAGGCCCTGGGGCCAACGTCCTGACTTTC
CASSLGGGPGANVLTF
>TRBJ2-5|-|TRBV2|14|once
TGTGCCAGCAGTGTTTTGACAGCACAAGAGACCCAGTACTTC
CASSVLTAQETQYF
>TRBJ1-6|-|TRBV30|13|-
TGTGCCTGGAGTGTAAACCGGAATTCACCCCTCCACTTT
CAWSVNRNSPLHF
>TRBJ2-7|TRBD1|TRBV7-2|15|-
TGTGCCAGCAGCTCATCCGGGACAGGGTCCTACGAGCAGTACTTC
CASSSSGTGSYEQYF
>TRBJ2-7|-|TRBV19|13|once
TGTGCCAGTAGTCGACAAGGGGATTACGAGCAGTACTTC
CASSRQGDYEQYF
>TRBJ2-2|-|TRBV3-1/TRBV3-2|17|-
TGTGCCAGCAGCCAAGATCTGGCTAGCGCGAACACCGGGGAGCTGTTTTTT
CASSQDLASANTGELFF
>TRBJ1-3|-|TRBV7-2|16|few
TGTGCCAGCAGCTTGCCGGGGGATAACTCTGGAAACACCATATATTTT
CASSLPGDNSGNTIYF
>TRBJ2-6|TRBD1|TRBV2|16|-
TGTGCCAGCAGTAAACAGGGGGCGTTTGGGGCCAACGTCCTGACTTTC
CASSKQGAFGANVLTF
>TRBJ1-2|TRBD1|TRBV5-1|13|-
TGCGCCAGCAGCTTGCAGGGGGACTATGGCTACACCTTC
CASSLQGDYGYTF
>TRBJ2-2|-|TRBV2|14|-
TGTGCCAGCAGTGAGTGGCAGAACACCGGGGAGCTGTTTTTT
CASSEWQNTGELFF